This T cell receptor (beta chain) was captured by sequencing in a study of human T cells and chemical hapten exposure. At the level of the study: Patients, chiefly female, had alopecia areata, totalis or universalis.

The library labeled individual cDNA molecules by adding unique molecular identifiers to them. The authors' processing: Sampled TCR counts reached a median of roughly 98,000 per sample, with values ranging from roughly 20,000 to 700,000. TCRdb analysed the RACE reads with MiXCR anew, one entry per CDR3 protein. The V and J calls, along with clone size, are taken from TCRdb and not from the paper's own processing. This table has approximately 400,000 distinct CDR3 sequences, about 4.8% appearing once. The time point here: patch test 1, 2 weeks after DPC sensitization. Treatment reported: therapeutic diphenylcyclopropenone sensitization with weekly scalp DPC. Unfractionated whole blood yielded total RNA. The CDR3 runs to 15 residues. Germline lookup yields CDR1 DFQATT and CDR2 SNEGSKA (reference sequence). After removal of 6 bases from V and 3 bases from J, the junction contained 10 bases not matched to a gene.

There are many counts of this clonotype. The clonotype was recovered from a woman aged 45-59 years with alopecia areata. Some clones in this sample may be carry-over from other donors' samples. Here the sequenced sample was whole blood, taken in connection with sensitization to the hapten diphenylcyclopropenone (DPC). The chain has TRBV20-1 and TRBJ2-3; 9 nucleotides match TRBD2. In nucleotides, the CDR3 is TGCAGTGCCCCTCCAGGCGGGAGGGGGACAGATACGCAGTATTTT. It is translated as CSAPPGGRGTDTQYF.